A single sample gave rise to the 19 T cell receptor beta chains below, sequenced in a study of blood T cell repertoires in COVID-19. Produced via immunoSEQ multiplex PCR; TCRdb's table is partial and in-frame only. The data show 330,000 or so clones, roughly 86% seen once. The sample consisted of peripheral blood. The receptors stem from a man aged 30 to 39 with COVID-19, enrolled during active disease.

The chain links TRBV19 to TRBJ2-1, with D unclear. CDR3 length equals 12 residues. The germline V gene encodes CDR1 LNHDA and CDR2 SQIVND (reference sequence). V was trimmed by 3 bases and J by 4 bases, leaving 4 bases between them. DNA for the CDR3: TGTGCCAGTAGTATGCAGTACAATGAGCAGTTCTTC. Translation gives CASSMQYNEQFF.

The rearrangement uses TRBV11-1 and TRBJ2-5; 12 bases match TRBD1. V lost 5 bases, J lost 7 bases, and 11 bases stayed unmatched. The CDR3 length is 16 residues. The V gene's germline CDR1 is SGHAT and CDR2 FQDESV (reference sequence). The CDR3 DNA follows: TGTGCCAGCAGCCTGGGACAGGGGGCCCTCCAGGGGACCCAGTACTTC. It encodes CASSLGQGALQGTQYF.

The gene calls are TRBV28 and TRBJ1-5; TRBD1 aligns across 7 bases. V lost 7 bases, J lost 4 bases, and 4 bases stayed unmatched. This CDR3 has 13 amino acids. Germline CDR1 MDHEN, CDR2 SYDVKM. The CDR3 reads CASTDRANQPQHF. In nucleotides, the CDR3 is TGTGCCAGCACAGACAGGGCAAATCAGCCCCAGCATTTT.

This chain uses TRBV6-2 or TRBV6-3 with TRBJ1-1; 9 bases match TRBD1. The CDR3 has 14 amino acids. The germline V gene encodes CDR1 MNHEY and CDR2 SVGEGT. Trimming at V came to 4 bases and at J to 6 bases, leaving 6 bases not matched to a gene. In DNA, the CDR3 is TGTGCCAGCAGTTTCCTGACAGGGGGAGCTGAAGCTTTCTTT. Amino acid sequence: CASSFLTGGAEAFF.

The chain carries TRBV6-5 and TRBJ2-7; maybe TRBD2 (7 bases). Per germline, CDR1 MNHEY and CDR2 SVGAGI. CDR3 length equals 14 residues. Trimming shortened V by 4 bases and J by 5 bases, and 15 bases separated the two germline ends. CDR3 coding DNA: TGTGCCAGCAGTTTGGGGAGGGGGTACGACGAGCAGTACTTC. Translating gives CASSLGRGYDEQYF.

V is TRBV2 and J is TRBJ1-2; D may be TRBD1 (6 bases). Trimming stripped 7 bases from V and 4 bases from J, with 22 bases between. CDR1 is SNHLY, CDR2 FYNNEI, per germline. The CDR3 loop spans 16 amino acids. Here the CDR3 DNA reads TGTGCCAGCATCCCGACAGGTAACCTCGTCGGCTATGGCTACACCTTC. Translating it yields CASIPTGNLVGYGYTF.

The chain couples TRBV27 to TRBJ2-3; 8 nucleotides match TRBD1. The CDR3 runs 12 residues. Germline values: CDR1 MNHEY, CDR2 SMNVEV (reference sequence). V was clipped by 6 bases and J by 4 bases; unmatched bases: 0. The CDR3 DNA reads TGTGCCAGCAGGGACAGGGCAGATACGCAGTATTTT. Translated: CASRDRADTQYF.

V usage is TRBV19 and J usage is TRBJ1-3; 7 bases match TRBD1. CDR1 and CDR2 (germline): LNHDA, SQIVND (reference sequence). The length of the CDR3 is 14 residues. The V gene end was trimmed by 9 bases and the J gene end by 0 bases; junction bases not matched to a gene: 5. The DNA for the CDR3 is TGTGCCAGCCTGGGACAGAGCTCTGGAAACACCATATATTTT. The encoded protein is CASLGQSSGNTIYF.

The V call is TRBV10-3, the J call TRBJ2-1; TRBD1 might be the D (5 bases). Deletions cut 7 bases from V and 8 bases from J, with 15 bases between. Germline V lookup: CDR1 ENHRY, CDR2 SYGVKD. The length of the CDR3 is 13 residues. The chain's CDR3 is CAIKTQGAHEQFF. The CDR3 DNA sequence: TGTGCCATCAAAACCCAGGGTGCGCATGAGCAGTTCTTC.

J is TRBJ2-1 and V is TRBV7-3; 7 bases match TRBD2. V was pared by 5 bases and J by 3 bases, with 16 bases of the junction left unmatched. The length of the CDR3 is 18 residues. Germline V lookup: CDR1 SGHTA, CDR2 FQGTGA. Here the CDR3 DNA reads TGTGCCAGCAGCCCACGGGGGGTGGGCGGGATAGACTACAATGAGCAGTTCTTC. Protein: CASSPRGVGGIDYNEQFF.

The gene calls are TRBV19 and TRBJ2-1, with TRBD2 matching 9 bases. Germline V CDR1 and CDR2: LNHDA, SQIVND (reference sequence). The CDR3 loop spans 16 amino acids. Trimming took 5 bases from V and 4 from J; bases not matched to a gene: 9. The CDR3 bases are TGTGCCAGTAGTGGTAGCGGGGGCGCTTCATACAATGAGCAGTTCTTC. This translates into CASSGSGGASYNEQFF. The complete variable domain, with remaining parts taken from reference TRBV19 and TRBJ2-1, reads DGGITQSPKYLFRKEGQNVTLSCEQNLNHDAMYWYRQDPGQGLRLIYYSQIVNDFQKGDIAEGYSVSREKKESFPLTVTSAQKNPTAFYLCASSGSGGASYNEQFFGPGTRLTVL.

This chain connects TRBV19 to TRBJ1-1; possible D gene TRBD1, 5 bases. Trimming removed 8 bases at V and 1 base at J, with 8 bases between. In germline, CDR1 is LNHDA, CDR2 SQIVND (reference sequence). The CDR3 contains 12 residues. For the CDR3, the DNA is TGTGCCAGTCGGACATCGAACACTGAAGCTTTCTTT. Amino acids: CASRTSNTEAFF.

The CDR3 sequence: CASSLSLIPDRYSYGYTF. The CDR3, as DNA: TGTGCCAGCAGTTTATCGCTAATCCCCGACAGGTATTCCTATGGCTACACCTTC. The chain carries TRBV28 and TRBJ1-2; D perhaps matches TRBD1 (6 bases). Germline CDR1 is MDHEN and CDR2 is SYDVKM. CDR3 size: 18 residues. Trimming removed 1 base at V and 4 bases at J, with 22 bases between.

This sequence joins TRBV18 and TRBJ2-2, with D maybe TRBD2 (7 bases). Germline V gene lookup returns CDR1 KGHSH and CDR2 LQKENI. The V end lost 8 bases, the J end lost 4 bases, and 23 bases lay between the germline ends. The CDR3 runs to 17 residues. The CDR3 sequence: CASPLEGGRRSTGELFF. The CDR3 nucleotides are TGTGCCAGCCCTCTGGAGGGGGGGCGTCGGTCCACCGGGGAGCTGTTTTTT.

This clone was counted between two and nine times. The V gene is TRBV29-1, the J gene TRBJ1-1; D gene ambiguous. Per germline, CDR1 SQVTM and CDR2 ANQGSEA. CDR3 length: 12 amino acids. The V gene lost 7 bases and the J gene lost 1 base, with 10 bases spanning the gap. The CDR3 nucleotides are TGCAGCGCCCGTAGAGGGAACACTGAAGCTTTCTTT. As protein: CSARRGNTEAFF.

This rearrangement joins TRBV5-1 to TRBJ2-7; 9 bases are a match to TRBD1. CDR3 length: 15 amino acids. CDR1 and CDR2 from the germline V gene are SGHRS and YFSETQ. V was clipped by 4 bases and J by 2 bases; unmatched bases: 7. CDR3 nucleotides: TGCGCCAGCAGCCTTACCGGGACAGGGCCCTACGAGCAGTACTTC. This sequence encodes CASSLTGTGPYEQYF. Full variable domain (remainder filled in from reference TRBV5-1 and TRBJ2-7): KAGVTQTPRYLIKTRGQQVTLSCSPISGHRSVSWYQQTPGQGLQFLFEYFSETQRNKGNFPGRFSGRQFSNSRSEMNVSTLELGDSALYLCASSLTGTGPYEQYFGPGTRLTVT.

This chain joins TRBV7-9 and TRBJ1-1; TRBD1 is a possible D gene (5 bases). The germline V gene encodes CDR1 SEHNR and CDR2 FQNEAQ (reference sequence). With 1 base removed from V and 2 bases from J, the gap between germline ends came to 14 bases. This CDR3 is built from 16 residues. CDR3 DNA sequence: TGTGCCAGCAGCTTAGGCCGGGGGATAGGTAACACTGAAGCTTTCTTT. It translates to CASSLGRGIGNTEAFF.

The V and J genes are TRBV7-9 and TRBJ2-7; 7 bases are a match to TRBD1. V shed 3 bases, J shed 3 bases, and the junction held 5 bases outside the gene matches. The CDR3 is 14 residues long. CDR1 and CDR2 from the germline V gene are SEHNR and FQNEAQ (reference sequence). The CDR3 DNA sequence: TGTGCCAGCAGCTTCGGGACAGCCCGCTACGAGCAGTACTTC. This translates into CASSFGTARYEQYF.

This chain joins TRBV27 and TRBJ2-2, with TRBD2 identical over 12 bases. The CDR3 has 17 residues. The V gene end was trimmed by 3 bases and the J gene end by 5 bases; junction bases not matched to a gene: 7. Per germline, CDR1 MNHEY and CDR2 SMNVEV (reference sequence). CDR3 bases: TGTGCCAGCAGTTTTACACTAGCGGGAGGTCAGACCGGGGAGCTGTTTTTT. It specifies CASSFTLAGGQTGELFF.